The T cell receptor beta chain described here comes from a study of blood T cell repertoires in COVID-19. CDR1 is SEHNR, CDR2 FQNEAQ, per germline (reference sequence). The CDR3 is made up of 12 amino acids. Trimming stripped 8 bases from V and 5 bases from J, with 10 bases between. The method was immunoSEQ multiplex PCR; TCRdb's version includes in-frame clones alone and lacks a portion of them. The repertoire includes about 300,000 clones, 85% of them detected once, and under 3% sits in the top ten. Specimen: PBMCs or T cells enriched from blood (not recorded which). This sequence was found in a woman aged 45-65 years who had recovered from COVID-19. The chain employs TRBV7-9 and TRBJ1-5; D gene uncertain. For the CDR3, the DNA is TGTGCCAGCGGACTTAGGGATCAGCCCCAGCATTTT. Translating gives CASGLRDQPQHF.